One and the same sample provided the 22 T cell receptor beta chains below, sequenced in a study of cytomegalovirus exposure and HLA in healthy donors. With 60 Vbeta and 13 Jbeta primers, the PCR was carried out. Libraries were prepared by immunoSEQ multiplex PCR; TCRdb keeps only in-frame clonotypes and omits some of them. Here the sample spans more than 95,000 clones, roughly a tenth being singletons. Source material: PBMCs. The origin of the receptors is a woman between 18 and 29 years old in good health and CMV-seropositive.

This CDR3 is CAWRGTYNSPLHF. DNA of the CDR3: TGTGCCTGGAGGGGCACTTATAATTCACCCCTCCACTTT. The chain is built from TRBV30 and TRBJ1-6; D unresolved. V was shortened by 3 bases and J by 4 bases, with 7 bases between the two germline ends. This CDR3 spans 13 amino acids. Looked up from germline, CDR1 is GTSNPN and CDR2 is SVGIG (reference sequence).

The rearrangement links TRBV19 to TRBJ2-3, with D possibly matching TRBD2 (5 bases). V was pared by 7 bases and J by 0 bases, with 8 bases between. The CDR3 extends over 13 amino acids. CDR1 and CDR2 from the germline V gene are LNHDA and SQIVND (reference sequence). The chain's CDR3 is CASTRASTDTQYF. The DNA for the CDR3 is TGTGCCAGTACGAGGGCTAGCACAGATACGCAGTATTTT.

Remarks on this clone: A read error may account for a junction end that differs from germline. The chain has TRBV6-1 and TRBJ1-4; D ambiguous. The CDR3 contains 15 residues. The germline gives CDR1 MNHNS, CDR2 SASEGT. The chain's CDR3 is CASSETGRGTDKALF. CDR3 nucleotide sequence: TGTGCCAGCAGTGAAACGGGTCGGGGAACAGATAAAGCCCTCTTT.

This clone has a handful of counts. The chain joins TRBV9 to TRBJ2-7, with a possible D match to TRBD2 (5 bases). The length of the CDR3 is 16 residues. V dropped 4 bases and J dropped 2 bases, with 19 bases sitting between them. Per the germline V gene, CDR1 is SGDLS and CDR2 is YYNGEE. This chain's CDR3 is CASSPSGVAKAYEQYF. CDR3 coding DNA: TGTGCCAGCAGCCCTTCGGGCGTAGCGAAGGCCTACGAGCAGTACTTC. Filled out from reference TRBV9 and TRBJ2-7, the complete variable domain reads DSGVTQTPKHLITATGQRVTLRCSPRSGDLSVYWYQQSLDQGLQFLIQYYNGEERAKGNILERFSAQQFPDLHSELNLSSLELGDSALYFCASSPSGVAKAYEQYFGPGTRLTVT.

This chain connects TRBV15 to TRBJ1-1; D gene ambiguous. Trimming removed 0 bases from V and 10 bases from J, with 15 bases in between. CDR1 and CDR2 (germline): LNHNV, YYDKDF (reference sequence). The CDR3 consists of 14 residues. In DNA, the CDR3 is TGTGCCACCAGCAGAGATATGAGTCAGGAATCAGCTTTCTTT. This codes for CATSRDMSQESAFF. The variable domain in full, completed from reference TRBV15 and TRBJ1-1, reads DAMVIQNPRYQVTQFGKPVTLSCSQTLNHNVMYWYQQKSSQAPKLLFHYYDKDFNNEADTPDNFQSRRPNTSFCFLDIRSPGLGDTAMYLCATSRDMSQESAFFGQGTRLTVV.

This chain connects TRBV29-1 to TRBJ2-1; no clear D. V shed 0 bases and J shed 8 bases, with 8 bases lying between them. This CDR3 is 12 amino acids long. The germline V gene has CDR1 SQVTM and CDR2 ANQGSEA. The DNA of the CDR3 is TGCAGCGTTGAAGAGAACGCGGATGAGCAGTTCTTC. Translating gives CSVEENADEQFF.

This clone has only a few counts. This chain connects TRBV27 to TRBJ2-7; the D is unclear. V lost 8 bases and J lost 2, with 16 bases in between. The CDR3 loop spans 14 amino acids. Germline values: CDR1 MNHEY, CDR2 SMNVEV (reference sequence). CDR3 coding DNA: TGTGCCAGCTCGATCAAAGCGACGGCCTACGAGCAGTACTTC. It encodes CASSIKATAYEQYF.

The V call is TRBV27, the J call TRBJ2-3; D is uncertain. Germline assignment: CDR1 MNHEY and CDR2 SMNVEV (reference sequence). The CDR3 runs 16 residues. V was shortened by 1 base and J by 2 bases, with 13 bases between the two germline ends. CDR3 bases: TGTGCCAGCAGTTTATTCCGTACTATAACCACAGATACGCAGTATTTT. This codes for CASSLFRTITTDTQYF.

The table lists this clone with a few counts. This chain links TRBV12-5 with TRBJ2-5; the D is unclear. The germline CDR1 and CDR2 sequences are LGHNT and FRNRAP. Trimming took off 1 base at V and 5 bases at J, with 8 bases between the two ends. The CDR3 has 13 amino acids. The CDR3 is CASGLEAWETQYF. Written as DNA, the CDR3 is TGTGCTAGTGGTTTGGAAGCCTGGGAGACCCAGTACTTC.

This clone was counted only a few times. The CDR3 coding sequence is TGCGCCAGCAGCCAGGCTGACAACCAGCCCCAGCATTTT. Its protein product is CASSQADNQPQHF. This chain uses TRBV4-1 with TRBJ1-5; no clear D. V shed 3 bases and J shed 7 bases, with 10 bases lying between them. CDR1 is MGHRA and CDR2 is YSYEKL in the germline V gene. The CDR3 consists of 13 residues.

This clone turned up a few times. This sequence joins TRBV28 and TRBJ2-2, with TRBD1 matching over 10 bases. The CDR3 length is 17 residues. Germline CDR1 reads MDHEN; CDR2 reads SYDVKM. V was pared by 6 bases and J by 5 bases, with 12 bases of the junction left unmatched. This CDR3 reads CASRPSLGQGGTGELFF. CDR3 sequence (DNA): TGTGCCAGCAGACCCTCCCTCGGACAGGGGGGAACCGGGGAGCTGTTTTTT.

This clone was found a few times. The CDR3 sequence: CASSENRGGYTF. The CDR3 DNA reads as TGCGCCAGCAGCGAGAATAGGGGTGGCTACACCTTC. The rearrangement links TRBV5-1 to TRBJ1-2; D is possibly TRBD1 (5 bases). CDR1 is SGHRS and CDR2 is YFSETQ in the germline V gene. Trimming shortened V by 4 bases and J by 7 bases, and 11 bases separated the two germline ends. The CDR3 has 12 residues.

By share, this clone counts as medium-sized. V is TRBV2 and J is TRBJ1-5, with unresolved D. The CDR3 loop spans 14 amino acids. V was clipped by 5 bases and J by 1 base, with 9 bases between them. CDR1 SNHLY and CDR2 FYNNEI come from the germline V gene. In DNA, the CDR3 is TGTGCCAGCAGTTCCGACACCAGCAATCAGCCCCAGCATTTT. This translates into CASSSDTSNQPQHF. Complete variable domain (other parts from reference TRBV2 and TRBJ1-5): EPEVTQTPSHQVTQMGQEVILRCVPISNHLYFYWYRQILGQKVEFLVSFYNNEISEKSEIFDDQFSVERPDGSNFTLKIRSTKLEDSAMYFCASSSDTSNQPQHFGDGTRLSIL.

The CDR3 spells CASSGGDRVSGQPQHF. Here the CDR3 DNA reads TGTGCCAGCAGTGGGGGGGACAGGGTGTCAGGCCAGCCCCAGCATTTT. The V call is TRBV2, the J call TRBJ1-5; 9 bases fit TRBD1. V trimming: 4 bases; J trimming: 7 bases; junction bases outside the gene matches: 11. CDR1 and CDR2 from the germline V gene are SNHLY and FYNNEI. This CDR3 comprises 16 residues.

The chain links TRBV28 to TRBJ2-1; 12 positions agree with TRBD2. The CDR3 has 13 amino acids. V trimming: 10 bases; J trimming: 12 bases; junction bases outside the gene matches: 10. From germline, CDR1 is MDHEN and CDR2 SYDVKM. CDR3 loop: CATTGLAGIVQFF. CDR3 coding DNA: TGTGCCACCACAGGACTAGCGGGAATCGTGCAGTTCTTC.

The chain is built from TRBV9 and TRBJ2-5; possible D gene TRBD2, 5 bases. Trimming removed 2 bases from V and 5 bases from J, with 16 bases in between. The CDR3 is made up of 15 amino acids. Germline CDR1 reads SGDLS; CDR2 reads YYNGEE. The CDR3 region has the DNA TGTGCCAGCAGCGTGGGATCTAGGCCGGGGGAGACCCAGTACTTC. This encodes CASSVGSRPGETQYF.

The J gene is TRBJ2-7, the V gene TRBV4-1; TRBD1 might be the D (5 bases). Germline V CDR1 and CDR2: MGHRA, YSYEKL. This CDR3 comprises 14 residues. Trimming pared 3 bases from V and 6 bases from J, leaving 15 bases between. CDR3 region: CASSHHPGFSEQYF. In DNA, the CDR3 is TGCGCCAGCAGCCACCATCCAGGGTTCTCCGAGCAGTACTTC.

This clone has only a few counts. The chain carries TRBV19 and TRBJ2-7; 7 nucleotides line up with TRBD2. Germline trimming cut 9 bases from V and 4 bases from J; bases unmatched to any gene: 12. Germline V gene data show CDR1 as LNHDA and CDR2 as SQIVND (reference sequence). The CDR3 is 14 amino acids. The CDR3 region is CASSGGGGPYEQYF. CDR3 bases: TGTGCCAGCTCCGGTGGGGGAGGGCCGTACGAGCAGTACTTC.

This sequence joins TRBV27 and TRBJ2-3; 11 bases align to TRBD2. Germline values: CDR1 MNHEY, CDR2 SMNVEV (reference sequence). The V segment lost 10 bases and the J segment 4 bases; nucleotides outside the gene matches: 13. The CDR3 is 16 residues long. CDR3 bases: TGTGCCAACCCCCCGAGACTAGCGGGATTTGCAGATACGCAGTATTTT. It codes for CANPPRLAGFADTQYF.

In this sample, this clone turned up a few times. The chain carries TRBV27 and TRBJ1-5; D is ambiguous. The V end was cut by 5 bases, the J end by 6 bases, with 11 bases between. Germline CDR1 MNHEY, CDR2 SMNVEV (reference sequence). The CDR3 has 13 amino acids. CDR3 sequence (DNA): TGTGCCAGCAGTGACATACTCGGTCAGCCCCAGCATTTT. Protein: CASSDILGQPQHF.

This clone was observed a few times. J is TRBJ1-1 and V is TRBV9; D unclear. The CDR3 runs to 13 residues. Deletions cut 1 base from V and 7 bases from J, with 11 bases between. The germline V gene has CDR1 SGDLS and CDR2 YYNGEE. CDR3 region: CASSVPGSGEAFF. The CDR3 region has the DNA TGTGCCAGCAGCGTACCGGGGTCGGGTGAAGCTTTCTTT. Complete variable domain (other parts from reference TRBV9 and TRBJ1-1): DSGVTQTPKHLITATGQRVTLRCSPRSGDLSVYWYQQSLDQGLQFLIQYYNGEERAKGNILERFSAQQFPDLHSELNLSSLELGDSALYFCASSVPGSGEAFFGQGTRLTVV.

This clone was found a few times. The chain is built from TRBV15 and TRBJ1-5; D is uncertain. Deletions cut 0 bases from V and 7 bases from J, with 7 bases between. The CDR3 length is 13 residues. CDR1 and CDR2 (germline): LNHNV, YYDKDF (reference sequence). The CDR3 loop reads CATSRDLGQPQHF. The CDR3 nucleotides are TGTGCCACCAGCAGAGATCTCGGGCAGCCCCAGCATTTT.